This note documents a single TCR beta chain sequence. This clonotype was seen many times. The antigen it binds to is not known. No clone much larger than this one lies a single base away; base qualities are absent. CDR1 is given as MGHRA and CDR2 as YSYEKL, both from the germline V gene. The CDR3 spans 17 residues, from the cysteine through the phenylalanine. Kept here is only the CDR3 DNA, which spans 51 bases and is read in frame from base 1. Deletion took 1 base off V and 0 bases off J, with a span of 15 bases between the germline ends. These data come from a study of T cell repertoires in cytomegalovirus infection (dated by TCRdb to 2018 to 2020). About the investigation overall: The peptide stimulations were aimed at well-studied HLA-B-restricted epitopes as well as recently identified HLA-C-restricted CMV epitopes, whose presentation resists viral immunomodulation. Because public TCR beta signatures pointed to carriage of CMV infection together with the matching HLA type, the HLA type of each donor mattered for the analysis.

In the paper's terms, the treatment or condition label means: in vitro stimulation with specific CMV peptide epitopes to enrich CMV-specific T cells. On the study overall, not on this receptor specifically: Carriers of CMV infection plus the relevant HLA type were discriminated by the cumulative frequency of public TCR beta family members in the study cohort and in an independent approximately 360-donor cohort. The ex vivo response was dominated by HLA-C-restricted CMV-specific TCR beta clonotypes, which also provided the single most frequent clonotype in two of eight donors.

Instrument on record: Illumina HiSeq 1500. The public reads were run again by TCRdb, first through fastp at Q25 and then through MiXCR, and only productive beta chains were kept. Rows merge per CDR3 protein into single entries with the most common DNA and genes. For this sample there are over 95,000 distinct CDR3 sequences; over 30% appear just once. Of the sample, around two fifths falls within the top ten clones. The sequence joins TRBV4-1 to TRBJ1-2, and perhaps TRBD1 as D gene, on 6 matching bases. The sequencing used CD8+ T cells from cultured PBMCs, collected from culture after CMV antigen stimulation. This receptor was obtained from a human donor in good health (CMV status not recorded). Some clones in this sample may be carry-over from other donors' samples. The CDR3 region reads CASSQGGGPRANYGYTF. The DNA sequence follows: TGCGCCAGCAGCCAAGGGGGGGGCCCCCGAGCTAACTATGGCTACACCTTC.